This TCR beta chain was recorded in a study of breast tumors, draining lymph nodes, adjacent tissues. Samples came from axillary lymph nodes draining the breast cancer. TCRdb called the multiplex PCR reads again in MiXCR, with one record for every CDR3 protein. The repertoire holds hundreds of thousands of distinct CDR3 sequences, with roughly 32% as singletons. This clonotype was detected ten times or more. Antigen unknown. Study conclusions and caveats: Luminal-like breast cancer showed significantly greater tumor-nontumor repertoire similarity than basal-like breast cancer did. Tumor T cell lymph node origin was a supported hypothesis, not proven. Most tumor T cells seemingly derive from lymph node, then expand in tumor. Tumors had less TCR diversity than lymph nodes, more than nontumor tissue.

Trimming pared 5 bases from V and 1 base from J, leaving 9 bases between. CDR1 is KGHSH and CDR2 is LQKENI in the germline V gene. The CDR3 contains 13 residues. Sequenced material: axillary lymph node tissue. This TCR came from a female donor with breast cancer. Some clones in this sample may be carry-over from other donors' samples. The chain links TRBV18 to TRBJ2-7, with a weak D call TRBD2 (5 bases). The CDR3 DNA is TGTGCCAGCTCAAAAGGAGGATCCTACGAGCAGTACTTC. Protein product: CASSKGGSYEQYF.